These T cell receptor beta chains were read from a single sample in a study of beta chain features in type 1 diabetes. Assay: immunoSEQ multiplex PCR; the TCRdb copy retains only in-frame clones and omits some. The sample yields some 350,000 clones, approximately 13% seen once. The sequencing sample was made of naive CD4+ T cells from blood. These TCRs come from a woman between 18 and 29 years old with type 1 diabetes. CDR3s include the opening cysteine and the closing phenylalanine or tryptophan. Fields, in order: V gene, clone size, CDR3 length, CDR3 protein. Clone size is not always given. Where it is, it says once, few, many or a class for expanded clones.

V gene: TRBV7-2; clone size: NA; CDR3 length: 14; CDR3 protein: CALPWGLMNTEAFF
V gene: TRBV7-9; clone size: few; CDR3 length: 15; CDR3 protein: CASSTQGVQGETQYF
V gene: TRBV5-1; clone size: NA; CDR3 length: 15; CDR3 protein: CASSLGAGVDTEAFF
V gene: TRBV7-6; clone size: NA; CDR3 length: 17; CDR3 protein: CASSPRTSGRAGETQYF
V gene: TRBV30; clone size: NA; CDR3 length: 13; CDR3 protein: CAWRAGASTEAFF
V gene: TRBV7-2; clone size: few; CDR3 length: 14; CDR3 protein: CASSLDGPQETQYF
V gene: TRBV4-3; clone size: NA; CDR3 length: 16; CDR3 protein: CASSQEDRVSYNEQFF
V gene: TRBV7-6; clone size: few; CDR3 length: 16; CDR3 protein: CASSLVPDSGSETQYF
V gene: TRBV7-9; clone size: NA; CDR3 length: 14; CDR3 protein: CASSLADRAGEAFF
V gene: TRBV6-5; clone size: few; CDR3 length: 11; CDR3 protein: CASGQGYGYTF
V gene: TRBV11-2; clone size: few; CDR3 length: 11; CDR3 protein: CASSSYYEQYF
V gene: TRBV29-1; clone size: few; CDR3 length: 12; CDR3 protein: CSALTGFTEAFF
V gene: TRBV15; clone size: NA; CDR3 length: 17; CDR3 protein: CATSRDTGTPSPGELFF
V gene: TRBV5-1; clone size: NA; CDR3 length: 18; CDR3 protein: CASSFRREGQVGYNEQFF
V gene: TRBV11-3; clone size: few; CDR3 length: 14; CDR3 protein: CASSPGTDQETQYF
V gene: TRBV5-1; clone size: few; CDR3 length: 16; CDR3 protein: CASSLSLAGSSYEQYF
V gene: TRBV28; clone size: few; CDR3 length: 15; CDR3 protein: CASSPRGSQSYEQYF
V gene: TRBV7-3; clone size: NA; CDR3 length: 14; CDR3 protein: CASGASRTDNEQFF
V gene: TRBV19; clone size: few; CDR3 length: 11; CDR3 protein: CASSWKRESVF
V gene: TRBV28; clone size: few; CDR3 length: 12; CDR3 protein: CASSFPSGRAFF
V gene: TRBV7-3; clone size: few; CDR3 length: 13; CDR3 protein: CASSAPGAGELFF
V gene: TRBV4-1; clone size: NA; CDR3 length: 14; CDR3 protein: CASSPGQPNQPQHF
V gene: TRBV5-1; clone size: few; CDR3 length: 16; CDR3 protein: CASSSGTSGAYNEQFF
V gene: TRBV7-8; clone size: few; CDR3 length: 12; CDR3 protein: CASTPGLDGYTF
V gene: TRBV6-1; clone size: NA; CDR3 length: 15; CDR3 protein: CASSELAGDNQPQHF
V gene: TRBV7-2; clone size: NA; CDR3 length: 15; CDR3 protein: CASSFRDRGTDTQYF
V gene: TRBV10-3; clone size: NA; CDR3 length: 17; CDR3 protein: CAISGETGEIPNQPQHF
V gene: TRBV28; clone size: few; CDR3 length: 19; CDR3 protein: CASSPWGTSGSVSYNEQFF
V gene: TRBV9; clone size: NA; CDR3 length: 14; CDR3 protein: CASSPRPGGDTQYF
V gene: TRBV20-1; clone size: NA; CDR3 length: 11; CDR3 protein: CSASGGHEQFF
V gene: TRBV7-9; clone size: NA; CDR3 length: 13; CDR3 protein: CASSLPGVTEAFF
V gene: TRBV2; clone size: NA; CDR3 length: 16; CDR3 protein: CASSDIRETGTDTQYF
V gene: TRBV19; clone size: few; CDR3 length: 13; CDR3 protein: CASSPDKAYEQYF
V gene: TRBV7-9; clone size: NA; CDR3 length: 17; CDR3 protein: CASSWGATSGTGNIQYF
V gene: TRBV19; clone size: few; CDR3 length: 16; CDR3 protein: CASTDIAGLPYNEQFF
V gene: TRBV5-4; clone size: NA; CDR3 length: 14; CDR3 protein: CASSLRRDQETQYF
V gene: TRBV9; clone size: NA; CDR3 length: 14; CDR3 protein: CASSVATGTDTQYF